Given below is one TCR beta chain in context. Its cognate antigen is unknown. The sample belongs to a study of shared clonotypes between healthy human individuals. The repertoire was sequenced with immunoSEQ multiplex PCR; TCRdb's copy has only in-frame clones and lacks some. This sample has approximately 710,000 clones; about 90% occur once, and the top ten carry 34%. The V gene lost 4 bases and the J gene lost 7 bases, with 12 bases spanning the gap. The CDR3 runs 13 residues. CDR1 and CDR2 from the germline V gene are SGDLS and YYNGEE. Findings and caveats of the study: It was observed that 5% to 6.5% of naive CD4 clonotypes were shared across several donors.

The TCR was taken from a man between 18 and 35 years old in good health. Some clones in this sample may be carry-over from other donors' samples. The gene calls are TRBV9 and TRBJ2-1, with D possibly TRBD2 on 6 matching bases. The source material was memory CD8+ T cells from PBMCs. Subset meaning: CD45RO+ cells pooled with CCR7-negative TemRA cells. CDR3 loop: CASSTRTTNEQFF. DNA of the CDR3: TGTGCCAGCAGCACGAGGACTACTAATGAGCAGTTCTTC.